The 8 T cell receptor beta chains presented below share a single source sample, sequenced in a study of T cell repertoires in cytomegalovirus infection. TCRdb independently ran MiXCR on the reads; one entry per CDR3 protein. The sample contains about 47,000 distinct CDR3 sequences, about a fifth of which appear only once. Their antigens remain unidentified. The sequencing used CD8+ T cells from cultured PBMCs, collected from culture after CMV antigen stimulation. All receptors derive from a human donor in good health (CMV status not recorded). Some clones in this sample may be carry-over from other donors' samples.

The chain employs TRBV27 and TRBJ2-3, with D unresolved. Germline CDR1 is MNHEY and CDR2 is SMNVEV (reference sequence). Trimming removed 5 bases from V and 6 bases from J, with 9 bases in between. The length of the CDR3 is 12 residues. The CDR3 sequence is CASSPLADTQYF. As DNA, the CDR3 is TGTGCCAGCAGTCCCCTGGCGGATACGCAGTATTTT.

The chain uses TRBV6-5 and TRBJ2-7; D is uncertain. V lost 8 bases and J 3 bases, leaving 14 bases between the germline ends. Germline loops: CDR1 MNHEY, CDR2 SVGAGI. The CDR3 loop spans 13 amino acids. This chain's CDR3 is CASGIDWNYEQYF. The CDR3 DNA follows: TGTGCCAGCGGGATAGACTGGAACTACGAGCAGTACTTC.

The V and J genes are TRBV29-1 and TRBJ1-2, with TRBD1 as a possible D gene (5 bases). The germline gives CDR1 SQVTM, CDR2 ANQGSEA. Trimming shortened V by 5 bases and J by 1 base, and 14 bases separated the two germline ends. The CDR3 extends over 14 amino acids. The CDR3 region is CSVFKAGDNYGYTF. As DNA, the CDR3 is TGCAGCGTTTTCAAGGCGGGGGATAACTATGGCTACACCTTC.

This clonotype has a count of ten or more. The V gene is TRBV7-2, the J gene TRBJ1-5, with 7 positions matching TRBD1. Germline V gene sequence: CDR1 SGHTA, CDR2 FQGNSA. This CDR3 spans 15 amino acids. V shed 5 bases and J 1 base; nucleotides not matched to a gene: 5. The CDR3 DNA reads TGTGCCAGCAGCGTCCAGGGGGGGAGCAATCAGCCCCAGCATTTT. Amino acid sequence: CASSVQGGSNQPQHF.

CDR3 residues: CASSLGQGSRQPQHF. The DNA of the CDR3 is TGTGCCAGCAGTTTAGGGCAGGGGTCGCGTCAGCCCCAGCATTTT. The chain recombines TRBV12-3 or TRBV12-4 with TRBJ1-5, with a tentative D call TRBD1 (6 bases). Trimming pared 1 base from V and 6 bases from J, leaving 13 bases between. The CDR3 extends over 15 amino acids.

DNA of the CDR3: TGTGCCAGCAGCTTATCAGGGGGCAATCAGCCCCAGCATTTT. Protein sequence: CASSLSGGNQPQHF. The gene calls are TRBV7-9 and TRBJ1-5; possible D gene TRBD1, 6 bases. In germline, CDR1 is SEHNR, CDR2 FQNEAQ (reference sequence). V was clipped by 2 bases and J by 2 bases, with 7 bases between them. The CDR3 sequence is 14 residues long. Full variable domain (missing parts from reference TRBV7-9 and TRBJ1-5): DTGVSQNPRHKITKRGQNVTFRCDPISEHNRLYWYRQTLGQGPEFLTYFQNEAQLEKSRLLSDRFSAERPKGSFSTLEIQRTEQGDSAMYLCASSLSGGNQPQHFGDGTRLSIL.

This clonotype was counted ten times or more. J is TRBJ1-5 and V is TRBV28, with 7 bases fitting TRBD1. Germline V gene sequence: CDR1 MDHEN, CDR2 SYDVKM. The CDR3 sequence is 15 residues long. V trimming: 8 bases; J trimming: 1 base; junction bases outside the gene matches: 8. CDR3 loop: CASVQGWESNQPQHF. As DNA, the CDR3 is TGTGCCAGCGTACAGGGGTGGGAAAGCAATCAGCCCCAGCATTTT.

The table lists this clonotype with many counts. The chain joins TRBV27 to TRBJ2-3, with 12 bases that match TRBD2. Germline-derived CDR1 and CDR2 are MNHEY and SMNVEV (reference sequence). The V gene end was trimmed by 5 bases and the J gene end by 6 bases; junction bases not matched to a gene: 12. The CDR3 runs to 17 residues. CDR3 DNA sequence: TGTGCCAGCAGTCCGCTAGCGGGAGGGCTAGATAGGGATACGCAGTATTTT. This translates into CASSPLAGGLDRDTQYF.